The sequence of this TCR beta chain was determined in a study of identical twins. Of note for this clonotype: As yet, its antigen is unknown.

TCRdb re-called the 5' RACE reads through MiXCR, storing one row per CDR3 protein. The repertoire includes 1.5 million to 2 million distinct CDR3 sequences, about 31% of them detected once, and about 0.25% sits in the top ten. Healthy Caucasians supplied all donations. Broader study findings: Models underestimated how often monozygotic twins shared out-of-frame TCR alpha. Within twin pairs, the out-of-frame alpha sequences they shared showed excess low generation probability. Twins shared beta out-of-frame sequences in excess, but this excess was weaker.

The CDR3 consists of 16 residues. From germline, CDR1 is MNHEY and CDR2 SVGEGT. V was clipped by 6 bases and J by 4 bases; unmatched bases: 9. The source material was cord blood. The chain uses TRBV6-2 or TRBV6-3 and TRBJ2-6; TRBD1 matches 7 bases. The clonotype was recovered from a newborn girl in good health. CDR3 nucleotides: TGTGCCAGCAGATCCGGGACAGCCCCCGGGGCCAACGTCCTGACTTTC. Translated, it gives CASRSGTAPGANVLTF.